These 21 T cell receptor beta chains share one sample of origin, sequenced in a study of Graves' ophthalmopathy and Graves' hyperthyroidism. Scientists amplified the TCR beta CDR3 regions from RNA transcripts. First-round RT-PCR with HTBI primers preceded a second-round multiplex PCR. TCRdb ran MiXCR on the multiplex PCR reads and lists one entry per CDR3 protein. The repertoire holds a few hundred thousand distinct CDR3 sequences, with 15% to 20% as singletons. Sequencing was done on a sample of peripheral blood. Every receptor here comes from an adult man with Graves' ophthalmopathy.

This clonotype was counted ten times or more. The CDR3, as DNA: TGTGCTAGTGGACTGGGACAGGCGACTTACGAGCAGTACTTC. Translation gives CASGLGQATYEQYF. The chain carries TRBV12-5 and TRBJ2-7, with 8 bases aligning to TRBD1. Per the germline V gene, CDR1 is LGHNT and CDR2 is FRNRAP. Unmatched junction bases numbered 8, after V lost 6 bases and J lost 4 bases. The CDR3 is 14 residues long.

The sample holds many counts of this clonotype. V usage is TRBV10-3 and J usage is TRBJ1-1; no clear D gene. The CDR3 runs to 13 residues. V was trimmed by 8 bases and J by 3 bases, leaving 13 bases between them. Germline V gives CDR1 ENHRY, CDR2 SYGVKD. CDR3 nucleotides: TGTGCCATCCGGTCCGGGGTAGACACTGAAGCTTTCTTT. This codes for CAIRSGVDTEAFF.

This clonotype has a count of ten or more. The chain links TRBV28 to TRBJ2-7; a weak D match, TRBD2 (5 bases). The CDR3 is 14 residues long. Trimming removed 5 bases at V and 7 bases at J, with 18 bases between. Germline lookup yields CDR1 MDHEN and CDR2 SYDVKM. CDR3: CASSDVRTGLEQYF. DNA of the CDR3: TGTGCCAGCAGTGATGTAAGGACGGGATTGGAGCAGTACTTC.

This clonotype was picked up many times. Written as DNA, the CDR3 is TGTGCCAGCGGAATGGCGGGGGGGGCCTACGAGCAGTACTTC. Protein product: CASGMAGGAYEQYF. This chain uses TRBV6-2 or TRBV6-3 with TRBJ2-7; 9 positions match TRBD2. Trimming removed 8 bases from V and 2 bases from J; junction bases left unmatched: 7. Germline CDR1 and CDR2: MNHEY and SVGEGT. This CDR3 spans 14 amino acids.

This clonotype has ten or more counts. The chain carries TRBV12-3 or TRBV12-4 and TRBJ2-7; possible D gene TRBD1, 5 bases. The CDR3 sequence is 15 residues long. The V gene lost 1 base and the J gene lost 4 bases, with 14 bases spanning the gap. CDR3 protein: CASSLVREVEYEQYF. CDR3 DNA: TGTGCCAGCAGTTTAGTCAGGGAAGTGGAGTACGAGCAGTACTTC.

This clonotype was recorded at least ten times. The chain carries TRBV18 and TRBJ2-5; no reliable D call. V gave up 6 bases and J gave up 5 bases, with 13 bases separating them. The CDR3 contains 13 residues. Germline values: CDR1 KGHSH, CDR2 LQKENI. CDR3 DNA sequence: TGTGCCAGCTCGTCGGGCGTTCTCGAGACCCAGTACTTC. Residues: CASSSGVLETQYF.

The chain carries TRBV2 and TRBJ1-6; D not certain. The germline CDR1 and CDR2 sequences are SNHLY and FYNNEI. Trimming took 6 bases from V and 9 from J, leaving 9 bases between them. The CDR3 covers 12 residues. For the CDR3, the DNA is TGTGCCAGCAGAGACTCGGGTTCACCCCTCCACTTT. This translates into CASRDSGSPLHF.

CDR3 sequence reads: CASRAEQGRGAGSTGELFF. The CDR3 DNA follows: TGTGCCAGCAGAGCCGAACAGGGGAGGGGAGCGGGATCCACCGGGGAGCTGTTTTTT. V usage is TRBV6-2 or TRBV6-3 and J usage is TRBJ2-2; D is tentatively TRBD1 or TRBD2 (7 bases each). V lost 6 bases, J lost 4 bases, and 27 bases lay in between. CDR1 and CDR2 from the germline V gene are MNHEY and SVGEGT. The CDR3 spans 19 residues.

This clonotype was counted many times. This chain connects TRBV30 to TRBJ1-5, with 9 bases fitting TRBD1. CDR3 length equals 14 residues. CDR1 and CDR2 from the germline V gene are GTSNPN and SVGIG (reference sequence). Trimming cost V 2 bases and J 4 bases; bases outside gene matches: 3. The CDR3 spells CAWSSGQGNQPQHF. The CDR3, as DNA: TGTGCCTGGAGTTCGGGACAGGGAAATCAGCCCCAGCATTTT.

DNA of the CDR3: TGTGCCAGCAGTGTTGACAGGGTGGGGGAGACCCAGTACTTC. Translation: CASSVDRVGETQYF. The chain recombines TRBV12-3 or TRBV12-4 with TRBJ2-5; 7 positions agree with TRBD1. The junction had 8 bases not matched to a gene; V was cut back by 5 bases and J by 5 bases. The CDR3 covers 14 residues.

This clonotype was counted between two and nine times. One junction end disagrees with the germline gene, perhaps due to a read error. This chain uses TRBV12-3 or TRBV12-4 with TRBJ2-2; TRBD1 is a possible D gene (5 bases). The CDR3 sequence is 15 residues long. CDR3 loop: CASSRANTNTRELFF. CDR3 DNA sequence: TGTGCCAGCAGCAGGGCCAATACGAACACCAGGGAGCTGTTTTTT.

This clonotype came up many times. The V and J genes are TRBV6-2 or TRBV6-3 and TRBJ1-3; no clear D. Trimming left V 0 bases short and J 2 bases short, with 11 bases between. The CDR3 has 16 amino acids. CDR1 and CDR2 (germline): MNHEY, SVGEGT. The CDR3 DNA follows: TGTGCCAGCAGTTACTCGAGACGCGAGCCTGGAAACACCATATATTTT. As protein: CASSYSRREPGNTIYF.

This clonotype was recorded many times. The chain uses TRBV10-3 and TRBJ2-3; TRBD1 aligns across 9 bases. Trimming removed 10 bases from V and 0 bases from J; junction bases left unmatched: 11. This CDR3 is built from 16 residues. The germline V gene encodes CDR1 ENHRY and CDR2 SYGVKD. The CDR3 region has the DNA TGTGCCAACACGGACAGGGGACGAACTAGCACAGATACGCAGTATTTT. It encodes CANTDRGRTSTDTQYF.

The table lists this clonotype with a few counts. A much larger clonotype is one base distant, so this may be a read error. Here the CDR3 DNA reads TGTGCCAGCAGTTACTCGGGACCAGTAAACGAGCAGTACTTC. Amino acid sequence: CASSYSGPVNEQYF. V gene TRBV6-2 or TRBV6-3 combines with J gene TRBJ2-7; D is tentatively TRBD1 or TRBD2 (5 bases each). CDR1 is MNHEY, CDR2 SVGEGT, per germline. V lost 0 bases and J 5 bases, leaving 11 bases between the germline ends. CDR3 length: 14 amino acids.

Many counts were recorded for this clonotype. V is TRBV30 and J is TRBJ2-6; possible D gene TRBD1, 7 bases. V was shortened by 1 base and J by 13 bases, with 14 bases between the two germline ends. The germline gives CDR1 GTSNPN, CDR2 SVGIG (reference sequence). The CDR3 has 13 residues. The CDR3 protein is CAWSGGTAQVLTF. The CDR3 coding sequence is TGTGCCTGGAGTGGCGGGACAGCCCAAGTCCTGACTTTC.

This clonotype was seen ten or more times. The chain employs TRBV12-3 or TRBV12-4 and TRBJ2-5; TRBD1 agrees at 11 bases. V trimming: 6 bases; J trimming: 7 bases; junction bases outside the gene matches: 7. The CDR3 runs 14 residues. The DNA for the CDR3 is TGTGCCAGCAGCCCCGGACAGGGGGCCGTGACCCAGTACTTC. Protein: CASSPGQGAVTQYF.

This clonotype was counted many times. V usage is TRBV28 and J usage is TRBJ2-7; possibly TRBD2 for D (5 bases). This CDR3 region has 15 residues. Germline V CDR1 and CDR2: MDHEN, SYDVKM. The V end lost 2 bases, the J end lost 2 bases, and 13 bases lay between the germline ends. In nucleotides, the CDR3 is TGTGCCAGCAGTTTACCGCCCGGGATGACCTACGAGCAGTACTTC. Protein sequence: CASSLPPGMTYEQYF.

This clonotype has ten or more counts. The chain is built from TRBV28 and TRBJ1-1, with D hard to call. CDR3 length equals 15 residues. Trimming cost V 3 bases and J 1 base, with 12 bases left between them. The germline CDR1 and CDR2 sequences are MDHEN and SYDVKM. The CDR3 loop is CASSFRLARNTEAFF. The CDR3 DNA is TGTGCCAGCAGTTTCCGTCTGGCGAGGAACACTGAAGCTTTCTTT. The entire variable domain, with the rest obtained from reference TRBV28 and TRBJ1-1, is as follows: DVKVTQSSRYLVKRTGEKVFLECVQDMDHENMFWYRQDPGLGLRLIYFSYDVKMKEKGDIPEGYSVSREKKERFSLILESASTNQTSMYLCASSFRLARNTEAFFGQGTRLTVV.

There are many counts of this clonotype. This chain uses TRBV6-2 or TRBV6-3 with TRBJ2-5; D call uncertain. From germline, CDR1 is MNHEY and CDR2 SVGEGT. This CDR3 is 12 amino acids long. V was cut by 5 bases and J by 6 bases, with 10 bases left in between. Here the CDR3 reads CASSEAKKTQYF. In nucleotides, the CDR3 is TGTGCCAGCAGTGAGGCTAAGAAGACCCAGTACTTC.

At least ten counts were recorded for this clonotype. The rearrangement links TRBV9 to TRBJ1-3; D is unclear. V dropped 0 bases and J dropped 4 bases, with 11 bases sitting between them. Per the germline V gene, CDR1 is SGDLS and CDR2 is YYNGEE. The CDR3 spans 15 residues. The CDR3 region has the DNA TGTGCCAGCAGCGTAGATCAGTACTCCGGAAACACCATATATTTT. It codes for CASSVDQYSGNTIYF.

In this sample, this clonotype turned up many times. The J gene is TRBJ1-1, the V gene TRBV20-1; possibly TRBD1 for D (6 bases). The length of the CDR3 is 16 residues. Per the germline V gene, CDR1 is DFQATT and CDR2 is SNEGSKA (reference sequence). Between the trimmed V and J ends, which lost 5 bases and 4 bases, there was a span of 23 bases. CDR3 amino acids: CSALFVEGGQGTEAFF. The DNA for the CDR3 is TGCAGTGCTCTGTTTGTTGAGGGGGGGCAGGGCACTGAAGCTTTCTTT.